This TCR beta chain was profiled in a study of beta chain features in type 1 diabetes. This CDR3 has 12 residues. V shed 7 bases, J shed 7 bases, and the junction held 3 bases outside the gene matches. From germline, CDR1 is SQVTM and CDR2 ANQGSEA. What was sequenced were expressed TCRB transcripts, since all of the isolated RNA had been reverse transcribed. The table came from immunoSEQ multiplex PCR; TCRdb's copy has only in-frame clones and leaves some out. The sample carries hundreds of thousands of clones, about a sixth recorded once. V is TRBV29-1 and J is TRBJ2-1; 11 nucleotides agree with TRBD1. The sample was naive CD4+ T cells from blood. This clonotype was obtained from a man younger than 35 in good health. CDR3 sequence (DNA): TGCAGCGGGGGACAGGGGGTAAATGAGCAGTTCTTC. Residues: CSGGQGVNEQFF.